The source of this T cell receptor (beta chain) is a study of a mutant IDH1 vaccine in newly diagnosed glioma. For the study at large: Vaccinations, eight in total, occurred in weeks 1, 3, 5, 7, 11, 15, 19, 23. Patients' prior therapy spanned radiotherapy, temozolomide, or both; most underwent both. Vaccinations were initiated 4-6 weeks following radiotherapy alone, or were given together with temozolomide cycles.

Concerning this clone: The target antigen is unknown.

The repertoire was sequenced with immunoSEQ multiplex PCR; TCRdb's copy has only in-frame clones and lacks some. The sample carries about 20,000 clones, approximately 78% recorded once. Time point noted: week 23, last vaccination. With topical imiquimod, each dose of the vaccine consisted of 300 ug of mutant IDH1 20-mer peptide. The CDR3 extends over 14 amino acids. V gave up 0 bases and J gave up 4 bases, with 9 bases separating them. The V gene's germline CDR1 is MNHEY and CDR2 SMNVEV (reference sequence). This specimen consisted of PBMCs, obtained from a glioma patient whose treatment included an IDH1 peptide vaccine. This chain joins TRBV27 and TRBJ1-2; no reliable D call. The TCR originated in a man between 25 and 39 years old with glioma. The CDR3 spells CASSLSRIPYGYTF. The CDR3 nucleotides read TGTGCCAGCAGTTTATCCCGGATTCCCTATGGCTACACCTTC.